The 15 T cell receptor beta chains below come from one sample, sequenced in a study of T-cell reconstitution after alpha-beta-depleted transplantation in children. TCRbeta library preparation incorporated unique molecular identifiers. MiXCR, run by TCRdb on the PCR reads, gives a single entry per CDR3 protein. This sample yields 450,000 to 600,000 distinct CDR3 sequences, of which approximately 20% are seen a single time; around 3.3% belongs to the top ten. Sequenced material: PBMCs from the stem cell graft donor, taken from the stem cell graft. These receptor sequences come from a human donor who donated a stem cell graft to a child with acute lymphoblastic leukemia.

The chain recombines TRBV2 with TRBJ2-7, with 10 bases lining up with TRBD2. Germline V gene sequence: CDR1 SNHLY, CDR2 FYNNEI. The V and J ends lost 7 bases and 1 base, in that order; junction bases with no gene match: 7. The CDR3 is 15 residues long. The DNA of the CDR3 is TGTGCCAGCACCCTACTACTAGCGGGATCCTACGAGCAGTACTTC. It codes for CASTLLLAGSYEQYF.

This clonotype has just a few counts. The J gene is TRBJ2-7, the V gene TRBV3-1; the match to TRBD1 covers 9 bases. Germline V gives CDR1 LGHDT, CDR2 YNNKEL (reference sequence). The CDR3 covers 17 residues. Losses at the gene ends were 4 bases for V and 3 bases for J; bases not matched to a gene: 13. This chain's CDR3 is CASSRRWVGTGNYEQYF. The CDR3 DNA reads TGTGCCAGCAGCCGACGGTGGGTCGGGACAGGGAACTACGAGCAGTACTTC.

To note about this clonotype: Since a far larger clone is one base different, this is likely a read error. This sequence joins TRBV4-1 and TRBJ2-7, with a possible D match to TRBD1 (5 bases). Germline CDR1 is MGHRA and CDR2 is YSYEKL. This CDR3 region has 13 residues. The CDR3 protein is CSSSQGQGYEQYF. CDR3 DNA: TGCTCCAGCAGCCAAGGTCAGGGCTACGAGCAGTACTTC.

The chain combines TRBV10-3 with TRBJ2-6, with no clear D. Trimming stripped 6 bases from V and 6 bases from J, with 9 bases between. The CDR3 runs to 13 residues. Germline V gene sequence: CDR1 ENHRY, CDR2 SYGVKD. CDR3 amino acids: CAIRFNLANVLTF. DNA for the CDR3: TGTGCCATCAGATTTAACCTGGCCAACGTCCTGACTTTC.

This clonotype was recorded a few times. J is TRBJ2-2 and V is TRBV25-1; TRBD1 matches 9 bases. The germline CDR1 and CDR2 sequences are MGHDK and SYGVNS. The CDR3 consists of 15 residues. V lost 2 bases to trimming and J lost 7 bases; unmatched junction nucleotides: 5. CDR3 protein: CASSEGDRDLGELFF. The CDR3 bases are TGTGCCAGCAGTGAAGGGGACAGGGACCTCGGGGAGCTGTTTTTT.

CDR3 in DNA: TGTGCCAGCAGTGGACAGGGGGAGAACACTGAAGCTTTCTTT. Protein: CASSGQGENTEAFF. The rearrangement links TRBV6-4 to TRBJ1-1; TRBD1 matches 9 bases. The CDR3 has 14 amino acids. Germline values: CDR1 MRHNA, CDR2 SNTAGT. V was clipped by 4 bases and J by 1 base; unmatched bases: 1.

The chain combines TRBV30 with TRBJ1-6; possible D gene TRBD1, 6 bases. This CDR3 is built from 13 residues. With 4 bases removed from V and 9 bases from J, the gap between germline ends came to 13 bases. CDR1 GTSNPN and CDR2 SVGIG come from the germline V gene (reference sequence). CDR3 nucleotides: TGTGCCTGGACTTGGGACATAAGTTCACCCCTCCACTTT. It is translated as CAWTWDISSPLHF.

A few counts support this clonotype. This sequence joins TRBV5-6 and TRBJ1-5, with 8 nucleotides matching TRBD1. This CDR3 is 16 amino acids long. Germline V gene lookup returns CDR1 SGHDT and CDR2 YYEEEE. The J segment lost 6 bases and the V segment lost 1 base, leaving 9 bases of the junction unmatched. In DNA form, the CDR3 reads TGTGCCAGCAGCTTGTATGGGACAGGCTATCGTCAGCCCCAGCATTTT. Its protein is CASSLYGTGYRQPQHF.

The J gene is TRBJ1-1, the V gene TRBV5-1; D not certain. Germline V lookup: CDR1 SGHRS, CDR2 YFSETQ. V lost 0 bases and J lost 1, with 16 bases in between. The CDR3 loop spans 17 amino acids. The CDR3 DNA is TGCGCCAGCAGCTTGGTGGCGTCGCGACACCAGAACACTGAAGCTTTCTTT. As protein: CASSLVASRHQNTEAFF.

This clonotype has a handful of counts. The CDR3 region is CASSANPAFEAFF. The CDR3, as DNA: TGTGCCAGCAGCGCGAATCCCGCCTTCGAAGCTTTCTTT. The chain uses TRBV11-2 and TRBJ1-1; D ambiguous. Germline loops: CDR1 SGHAT, CDR2 FQNNGV. This CDR3 is built from 13 residues. V lost 5 bases, J lost 8 bases, and 15 bases lay in between.

The V gene is TRBV5-1, the J gene TRBJ2-1, with D unclear. Germline V CDR1 and CDR2: SGHRS, YFSETQ. The CDR3 contains 14 residues. Trimming pared 0 bases from V and 5 bases from J, leaving 9 bases between. Here the CDR3 DNA reads TGCGCCAGCAGCTTGGAAACTCGCCACAATGAGCAGTTCTTC. This codes for CASSLETRHNEQFF.

This chain uses TRBV20-1 with TRBJ1-2; D perhaps matches TRBD1 (6 bases). The germline CDR1 and CDR2 sequences are DFQATT and SNEGSKA (reference sequence). Trimming removed 2 bases at V and 1 base at J, with 17 bases between. The CDR3 is 16 amino acids. Written as DNA, the CDR3 is TGCAGTGCTAGACCTCCGGACAGTATCCTTAACTATGGCTACACCTTC. Protein product: CSARPPDSILNYGYTF.

This clonotype was recorded a few times. The chain employs TRBV7-9 and TRBJ2-5, with 8 nucleotides matching TRBD1. Trimming removed 5 bases from V and 2 bases from J; junction bases left unmatched: 10. Germline CDR1 SEHNR, CDR2 FQNEAQ (reference sequence). The CDR3 length is 16 residues. CDR3: CASSRSGDRPQETQYF. CDR3 nucleotide sequence: TGTGCCAGCAGCCGCTCAGGGGACAGGCCTCAAGAGACCCAGTACTTC.

The table lists this clonotype with a few counts. The chain joins TRBV29-1 to TRBJ2-1, with D hard to call. The V end lost 7 bases, the J end lost 5 bases, and 9 bases lay between the germline ends. This CDR3 comprises 11 residues. Germline CDR1 and CDR2: SQVTM and ANQGSEA. The CDR3 loop is CSASLHNEQFF. In nucleotides, the CDR3 is TGCAGCGCTTCCCTACACAATGAGCAGTTCTTC.

This sequence joins TRBV4-1 and TRBJ1-1; tentative D call: TRBD1 (5 bases). Trimming shortened V by 4 bases and J by 2 bases, and 11 bases separated the two germline ends. The V gene's germline CDR1 is MGHRA and CDR2 YSYEKL. The CDR3 is made up of 14 amino acids. The CDR3, as DNA: TGCGCCAGCAGCCGGCCAGGGATCAACACTGAAGCTTTCTTT. Its translation: CASSRPGINTEAFF.